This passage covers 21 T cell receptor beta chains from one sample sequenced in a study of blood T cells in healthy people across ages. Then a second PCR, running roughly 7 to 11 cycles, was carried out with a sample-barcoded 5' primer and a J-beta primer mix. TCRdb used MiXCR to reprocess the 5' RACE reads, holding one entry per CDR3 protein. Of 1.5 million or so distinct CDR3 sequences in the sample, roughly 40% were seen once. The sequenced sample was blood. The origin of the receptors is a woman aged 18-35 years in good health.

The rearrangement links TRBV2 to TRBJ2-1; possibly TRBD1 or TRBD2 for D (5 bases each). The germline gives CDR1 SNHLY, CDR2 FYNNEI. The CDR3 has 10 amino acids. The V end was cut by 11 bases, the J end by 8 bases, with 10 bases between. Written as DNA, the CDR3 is TGTGCCGCCTGGGACGATGAGCAGTTCTTC. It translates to CAAWDDEQFF.

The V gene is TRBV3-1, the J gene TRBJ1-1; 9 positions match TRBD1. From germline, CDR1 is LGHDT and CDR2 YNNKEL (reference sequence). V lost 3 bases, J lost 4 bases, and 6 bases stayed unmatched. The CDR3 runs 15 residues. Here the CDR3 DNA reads TGTGCCAGCAGCCACCCCGGGACAGGGACCACTGAAGCTTTCTTT. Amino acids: CASSHPGTGTTEAFF.

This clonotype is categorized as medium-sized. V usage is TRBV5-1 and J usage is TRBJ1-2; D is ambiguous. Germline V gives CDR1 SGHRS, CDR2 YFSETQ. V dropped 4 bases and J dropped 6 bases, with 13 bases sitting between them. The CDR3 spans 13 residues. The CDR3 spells CASSVAEGDGYTF. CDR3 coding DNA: TGCGCCAGCAGCGTGGCCGAGGGAGATGGCTACACCTTC.

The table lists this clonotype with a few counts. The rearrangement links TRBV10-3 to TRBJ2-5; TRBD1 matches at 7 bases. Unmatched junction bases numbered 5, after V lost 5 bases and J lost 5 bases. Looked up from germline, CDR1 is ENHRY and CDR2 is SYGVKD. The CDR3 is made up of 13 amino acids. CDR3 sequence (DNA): TGTGCCATCAGTTACAGGGGAGAGGAGACCCAGTACTTC. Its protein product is CAISYRGEETQYF.

CDR3 bases: TGTGCCAGCAGTTATAATGAGAACACTGAAGCTTTCTTT. This encodes CASSYNENTEAFF. This chain joins TRBV3-1 and TRBJ1-1; no reliable D call. V lost 6 bases and J lost 1, with 9 bases in between. The CDR3 is 13 amino acids. The germline gives CDR1 LGHDT, CDR2 YNNKEL (reference sequence).

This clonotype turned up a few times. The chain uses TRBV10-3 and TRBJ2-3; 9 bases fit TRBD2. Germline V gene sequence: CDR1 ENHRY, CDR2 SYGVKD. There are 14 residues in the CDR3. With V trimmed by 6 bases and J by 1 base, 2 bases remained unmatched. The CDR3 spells CAIRAGGGTDTQYF. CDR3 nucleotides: TGTGCCATCAGAGCGGGAGGTGGCACAGATACGCAGTATTTT.

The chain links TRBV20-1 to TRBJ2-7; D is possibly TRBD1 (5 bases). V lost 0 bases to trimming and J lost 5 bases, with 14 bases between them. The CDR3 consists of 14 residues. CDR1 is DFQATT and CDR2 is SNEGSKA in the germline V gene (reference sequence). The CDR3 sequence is CSARDDETDDEQYF. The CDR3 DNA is TGCAGTGCTAGAGATGATGAGACAGACGACGAGCAGTACTTC.

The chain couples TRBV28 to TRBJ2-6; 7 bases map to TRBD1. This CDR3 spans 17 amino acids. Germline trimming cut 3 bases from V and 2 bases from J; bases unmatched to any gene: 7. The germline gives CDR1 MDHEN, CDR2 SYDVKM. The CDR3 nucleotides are TGTGCCAGCAGTTTTTCCCTTCAGGGGGCTGGGGCCAACGTCCTGACTTTC. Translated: CASSFSLQGAGANVLTF.

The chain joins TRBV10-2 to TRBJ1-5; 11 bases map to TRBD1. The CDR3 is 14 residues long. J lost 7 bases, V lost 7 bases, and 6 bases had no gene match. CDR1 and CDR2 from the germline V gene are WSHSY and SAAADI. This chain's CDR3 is CASNRDRGFQPQHF. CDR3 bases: TGCGCCAGCAACCGGGACAGGGGGTTCCAGCCCCAGCATTTT.

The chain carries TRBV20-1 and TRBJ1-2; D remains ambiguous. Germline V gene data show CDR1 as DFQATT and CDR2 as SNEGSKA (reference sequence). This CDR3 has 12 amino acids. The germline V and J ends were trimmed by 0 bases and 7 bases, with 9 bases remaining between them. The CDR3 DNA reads TGCAGTGCTAGAGACCCCCCGGGTGGCTACACCTTC. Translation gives CSARDPPGGYTF.

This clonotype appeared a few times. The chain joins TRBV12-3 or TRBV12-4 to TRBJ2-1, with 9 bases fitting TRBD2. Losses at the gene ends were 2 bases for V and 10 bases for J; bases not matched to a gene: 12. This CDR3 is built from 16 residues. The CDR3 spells CASSLSLAGREEEQFF. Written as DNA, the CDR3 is TGTGCCAGCAGTTTAAGCCTAGCGGGACGGGAAGAAGAGCAGTTCTTC.

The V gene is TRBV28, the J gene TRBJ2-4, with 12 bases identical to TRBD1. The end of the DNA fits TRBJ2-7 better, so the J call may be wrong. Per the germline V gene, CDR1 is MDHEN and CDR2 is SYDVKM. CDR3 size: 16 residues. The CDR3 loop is CASSTRDRGRKYEQYF. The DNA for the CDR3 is TGTGCCAGCAGTACACGGGACAGGGGGCGGAAATACGAGCAGTACTTC.

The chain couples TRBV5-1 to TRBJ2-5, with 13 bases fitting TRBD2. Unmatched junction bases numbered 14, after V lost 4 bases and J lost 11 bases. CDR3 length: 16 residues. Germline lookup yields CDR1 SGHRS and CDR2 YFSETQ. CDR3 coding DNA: TGCGCCAGCAGCCAACTAGCGGGAGGGCCGGCGCATGAGCAGTACTTC. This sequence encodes CASSQLAGGPAHEQYF.

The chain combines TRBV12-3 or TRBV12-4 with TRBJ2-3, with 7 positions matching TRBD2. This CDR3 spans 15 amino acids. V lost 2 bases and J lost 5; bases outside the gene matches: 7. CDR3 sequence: CASSLWGGSEDTQYF. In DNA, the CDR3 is TGTGCCAGCAGTTTATGGGGAGGGAGCGAAGATACGCAGTATTTT.

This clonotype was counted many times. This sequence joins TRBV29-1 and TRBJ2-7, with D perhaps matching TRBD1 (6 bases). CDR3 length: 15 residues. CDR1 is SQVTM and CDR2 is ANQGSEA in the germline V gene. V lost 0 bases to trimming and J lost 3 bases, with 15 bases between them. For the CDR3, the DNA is TGCAGCGTTGAAGATCTACAGGGTGGGGACTACGAGCAGTACTTC. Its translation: CSVEDLQGGDYEQYF.

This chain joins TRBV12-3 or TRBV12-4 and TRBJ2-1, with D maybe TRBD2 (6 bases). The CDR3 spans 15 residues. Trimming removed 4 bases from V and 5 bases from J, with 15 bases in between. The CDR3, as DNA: TGTGCCAGCAGTTACACGGGAGTCTGGGACAATGAGCAGTTCTTC. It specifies CASSYTGVWDNEQFF.

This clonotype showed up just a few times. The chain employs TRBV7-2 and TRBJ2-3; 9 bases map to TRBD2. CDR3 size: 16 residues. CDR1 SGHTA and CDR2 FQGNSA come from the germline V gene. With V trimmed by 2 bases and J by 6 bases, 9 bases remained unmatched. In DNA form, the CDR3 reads TGTGCCAGCAGCTTAAGCCTCGCGGGGGGGGTCGATACGCAGTATTTT. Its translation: CASSLSLAGGVDTQYF.

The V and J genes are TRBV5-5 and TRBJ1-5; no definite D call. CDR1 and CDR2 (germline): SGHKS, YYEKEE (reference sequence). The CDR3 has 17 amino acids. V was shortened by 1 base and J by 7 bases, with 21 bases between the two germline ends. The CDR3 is CASSLYVDTLGRQPQHF. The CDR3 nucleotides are TGTGCCAGCAGCTTGTACGTCGACACCCTAGGTAGGCAGCCCCAGCATTTT. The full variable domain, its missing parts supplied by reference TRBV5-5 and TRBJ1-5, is DAGVTQSPTHLIKTRGQQVTLRCSPISGHKSVSWYQQVLGQGPQFIFQYYEKEERGRGNFPDRFSARQFPNYSSELNVNALLLGDSALYLCASSLYVDTLGRQPQHFGDGTRLSIL.

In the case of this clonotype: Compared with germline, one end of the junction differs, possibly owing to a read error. The CDR3 DNA is TGTGCTAGCAGCTTAGGTTCCGGGACAGAGAACACCGGGGAGCTGTTTTTT. Translated, it gives CASSLGSGTENTGELFF. The chain couples TRBV7-7 to TRBJ2-2, with 7 bases lining up with TRBD1. From germline, CDR1 is SSHAT and CDR2 FNYEAQ (reference sequence). CDR3 length: 17 residues.

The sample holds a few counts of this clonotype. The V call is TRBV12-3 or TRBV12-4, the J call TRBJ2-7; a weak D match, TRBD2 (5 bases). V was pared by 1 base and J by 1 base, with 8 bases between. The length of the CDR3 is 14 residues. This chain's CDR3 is CASSLDLASYEQYF. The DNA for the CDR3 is TGTGCCAGCAGTTTAGACCTAGCTTCCTACGAGCAGTACTTC.

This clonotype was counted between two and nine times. The DNA for the CDR3 is TGTGCCAGCAGCTTAAGGACACCCTCTTATGGCTACACCTTC. Its translation: CASSLRTPSYGYTF. The chain couples TRBV7-2 to TRBJ1-2; D might be TRBD1 (5 bases). Germline CDR1 reads SGHTA; CDR2 reads FQGNSA. Trimming stripped 2 bases from V and 5 bases from J, with 12 bases between. The CDR3 length is 14 residues.